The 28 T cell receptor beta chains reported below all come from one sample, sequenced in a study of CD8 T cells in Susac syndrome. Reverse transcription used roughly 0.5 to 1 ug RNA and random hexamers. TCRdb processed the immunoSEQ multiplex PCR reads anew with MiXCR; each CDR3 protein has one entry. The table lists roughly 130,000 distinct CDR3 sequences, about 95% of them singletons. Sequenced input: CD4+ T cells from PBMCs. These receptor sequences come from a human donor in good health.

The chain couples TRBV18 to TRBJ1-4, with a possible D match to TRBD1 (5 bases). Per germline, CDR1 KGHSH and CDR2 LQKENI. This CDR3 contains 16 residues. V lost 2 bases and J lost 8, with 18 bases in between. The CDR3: CASSPLGGQGDEKLFF. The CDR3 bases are TGTGCCAGCTCACCATTGGGAGGGCAGGGCGACGAAAAACTGTTTTTT.

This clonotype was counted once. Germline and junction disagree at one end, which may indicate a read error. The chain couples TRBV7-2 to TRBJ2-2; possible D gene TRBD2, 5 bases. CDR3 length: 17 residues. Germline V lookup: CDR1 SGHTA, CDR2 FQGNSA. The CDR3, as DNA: TGTGTCAGCAGCTTATCCCTAATAAGCGGTAACACCGGGGAGCTGTTTTTT. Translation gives CVSSLSLISGNTGELFF.

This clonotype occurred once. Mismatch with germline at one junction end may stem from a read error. The CDR3 nucleotides are TGTGCCAGCACCTTAGAGGGGAACACTGAAGCTTTCTTT. Protein: CASTLEGNTEAFF. The rearrangement joins TRBV7-2 to TRBJ1-1; no reliable D call. The CDR3 covers 13 residues. Germline V gene lookup returns CDR1 SGHTA and CDR2 FQGNSA.

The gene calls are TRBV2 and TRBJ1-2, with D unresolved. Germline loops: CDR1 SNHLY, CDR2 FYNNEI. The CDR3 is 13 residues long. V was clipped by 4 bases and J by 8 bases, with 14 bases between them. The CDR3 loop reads CASSVKDRSGYTF. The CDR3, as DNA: TGTGCCAGCAGTGTAAAAGACCGCTCCGGCTACACCTTC.

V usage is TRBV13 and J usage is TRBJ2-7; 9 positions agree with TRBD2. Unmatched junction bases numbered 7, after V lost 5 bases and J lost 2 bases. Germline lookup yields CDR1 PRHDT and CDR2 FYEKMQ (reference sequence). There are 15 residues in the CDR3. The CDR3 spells CASSPRASGTYEQYF. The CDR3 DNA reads TGTGCCAGCAGCCCTCGGGCTAGCGGGACCTACGAGCAGTACTTC.

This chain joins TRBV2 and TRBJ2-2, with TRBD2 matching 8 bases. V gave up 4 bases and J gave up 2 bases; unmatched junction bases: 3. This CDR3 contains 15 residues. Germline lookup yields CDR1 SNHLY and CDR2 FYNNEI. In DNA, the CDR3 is TGTGCCAGCAGTGGTAGCGGGGTTAACACCGGGGAGCTGTTTTTT. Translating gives CASSGSGVNTGELFF.

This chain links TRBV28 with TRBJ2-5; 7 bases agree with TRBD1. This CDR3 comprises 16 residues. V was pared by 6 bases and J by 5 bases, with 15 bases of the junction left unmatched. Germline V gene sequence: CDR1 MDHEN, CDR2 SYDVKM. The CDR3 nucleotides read TGTGCCAGCAGCCGGATCGACAGGGCGCGCGAGGAGACCCAGTACTTC. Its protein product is CASSRIDRAREETQYF.

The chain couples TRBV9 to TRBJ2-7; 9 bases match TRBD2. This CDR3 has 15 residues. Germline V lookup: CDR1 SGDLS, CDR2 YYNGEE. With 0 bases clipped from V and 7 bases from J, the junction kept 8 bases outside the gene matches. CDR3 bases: TGTGCCAGCAGCGTAGAAGGTAGCGGGAGAGAGGAGCAGTACTTC. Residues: CASSVEGSGREEQYF.

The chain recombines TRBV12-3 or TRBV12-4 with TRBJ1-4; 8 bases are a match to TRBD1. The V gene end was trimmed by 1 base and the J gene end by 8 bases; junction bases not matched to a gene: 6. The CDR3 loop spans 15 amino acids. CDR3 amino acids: CASSLGSGGQEKLFF. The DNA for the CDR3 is TGTGCCAGCAGTTTAGGGTCAGGGGGCCAGGAAAAACTGTTTTTT.

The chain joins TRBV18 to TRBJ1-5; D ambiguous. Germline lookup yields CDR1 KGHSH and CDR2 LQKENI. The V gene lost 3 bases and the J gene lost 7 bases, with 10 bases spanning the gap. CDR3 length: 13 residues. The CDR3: CASSPTADQPQHF. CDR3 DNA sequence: TGTGCCAGCTCACCCACGGCTGACCAGCCCCAGCATTTT.

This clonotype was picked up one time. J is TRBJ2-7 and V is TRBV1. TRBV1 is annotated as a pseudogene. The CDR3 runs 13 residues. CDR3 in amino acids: CTSSQDWPYEQYF. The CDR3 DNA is TGCACCAGCAGCCAAGATTGGCCCTACGAGCAGTACTTC.

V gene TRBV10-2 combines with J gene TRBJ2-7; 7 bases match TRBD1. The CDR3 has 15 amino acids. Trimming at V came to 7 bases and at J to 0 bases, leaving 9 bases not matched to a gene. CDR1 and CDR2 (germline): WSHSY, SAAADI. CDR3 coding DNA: TGCGCCAGCAACACTAGACAGGGAAGCTCCTACGAGCAGTACTTC. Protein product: CASNTRQGSSYEQYF.

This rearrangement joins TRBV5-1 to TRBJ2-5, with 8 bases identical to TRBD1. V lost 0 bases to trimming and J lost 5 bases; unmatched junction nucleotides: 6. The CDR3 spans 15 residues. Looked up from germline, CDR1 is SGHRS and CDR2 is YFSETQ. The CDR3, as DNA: TGCGCCAGCAGCTTGGCCAGGGACAGGACTGAGACCCAGTACTTC. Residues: CASSLARDRTETQYF. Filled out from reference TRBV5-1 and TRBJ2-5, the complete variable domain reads KAGVTQTPRYLIKTRGQQVTLSCSPISGHRSVSWYQQTPGQGLQFLFEYFSETQRNKGNFPGRFSGRQFSNSRSEMNVSTLELGDSALYLCASSLARDRTETQYFGPGTRLLVL.

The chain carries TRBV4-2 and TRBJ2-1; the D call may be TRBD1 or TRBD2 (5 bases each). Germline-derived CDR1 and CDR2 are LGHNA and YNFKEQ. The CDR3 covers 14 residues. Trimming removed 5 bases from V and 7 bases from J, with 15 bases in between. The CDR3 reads CASSDNTRGNEQFF. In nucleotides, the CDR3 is TGTGCCAGCAGCGACAACACTAGGGGTAATGAGCAGTTCTTC.

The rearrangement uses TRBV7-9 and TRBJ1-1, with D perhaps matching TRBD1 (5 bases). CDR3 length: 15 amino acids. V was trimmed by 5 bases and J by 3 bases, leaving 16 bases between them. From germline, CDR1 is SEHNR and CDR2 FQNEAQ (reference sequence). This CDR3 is CASSPRAGRDTEAFF. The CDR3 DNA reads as TGTGCCAGCAGCCCCCGAGCAGGGAGAGACACTGAAGCTTTCTTT.

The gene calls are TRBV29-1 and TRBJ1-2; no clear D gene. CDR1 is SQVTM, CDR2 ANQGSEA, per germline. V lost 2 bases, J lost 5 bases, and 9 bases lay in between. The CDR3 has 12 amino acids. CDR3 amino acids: CSVENGGYGYTF. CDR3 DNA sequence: TGCAGCGTTGAAAACGGTGGATATGGCTACACCTTC. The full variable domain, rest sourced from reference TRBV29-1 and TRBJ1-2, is SAVISQKPSRDICQRGTSLTIQCQVDSQVTMMFWYRQQPGQSLTLIATANQGSEATYESGFVIDKFPISRPNLTFSTLTVSNMSPEDSSIYLCSVENGGYGYTFGSGTRLTVV.

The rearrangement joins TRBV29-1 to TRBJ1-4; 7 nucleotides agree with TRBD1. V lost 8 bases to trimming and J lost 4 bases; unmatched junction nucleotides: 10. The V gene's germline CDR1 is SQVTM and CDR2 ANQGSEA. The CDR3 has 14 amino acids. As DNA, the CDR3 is TGCAGCAACCCCCCGGGACAGCGTAATGAAAAACTGTTTTTT. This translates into CSNPPGQRNEKLFF. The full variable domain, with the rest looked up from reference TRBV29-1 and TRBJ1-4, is SAVISQKPSRDICQRGTSLTIQCQVDSQVTMMFWYRQQPGQSLTLIATANQGSEATYESGFVIDKFPISRPNLTFSTLTVSNMSPEDSSIYLCSNPPGQRNEKLFFGSGTQLSVL.

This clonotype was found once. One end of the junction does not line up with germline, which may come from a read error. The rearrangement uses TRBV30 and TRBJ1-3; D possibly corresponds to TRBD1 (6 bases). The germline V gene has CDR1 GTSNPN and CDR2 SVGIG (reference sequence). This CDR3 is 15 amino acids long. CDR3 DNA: TGTGCCTGGAGTGACCGGGACACCTCTGGAAACACCGTATATTTT. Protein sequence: CAWSDRDTSGNTVYF.

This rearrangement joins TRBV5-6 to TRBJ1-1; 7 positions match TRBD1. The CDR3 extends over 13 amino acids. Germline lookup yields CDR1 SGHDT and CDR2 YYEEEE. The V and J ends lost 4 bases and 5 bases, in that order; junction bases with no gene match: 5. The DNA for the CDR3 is TGTGCCAGCAGCCACAGGGGAGTTACTGAAGCTTTCTTT. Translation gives CASSHRGVTEAFF.

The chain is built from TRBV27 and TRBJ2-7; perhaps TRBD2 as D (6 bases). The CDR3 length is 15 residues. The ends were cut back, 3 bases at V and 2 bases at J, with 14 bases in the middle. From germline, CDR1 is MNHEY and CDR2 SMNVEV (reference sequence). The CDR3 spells CASSFDPGVAYEQYF. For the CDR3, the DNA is TGTGCCAGCAGTTTTGATCCGGGAGTGGCCTACGAGCAGTACTTC.

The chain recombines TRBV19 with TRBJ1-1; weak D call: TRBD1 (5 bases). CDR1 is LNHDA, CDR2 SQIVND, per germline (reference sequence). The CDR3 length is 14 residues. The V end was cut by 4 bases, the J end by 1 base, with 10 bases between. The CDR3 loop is CASSTRDGNTEAFF. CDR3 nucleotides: TGTGCCAGTAGTACCAGGGACGGGAACACTGAAGCTTTCTTT.

DNA for the CDR3: TGTGCCAGCAGTTTAATGACTAGCGGTCCCGGGGAGCTGTTTTTT. Its protein is CASSLMTSGPGELFF. The chain joins TRBV12-3 or TRBV12-4 to TRBJ2-2; TRBD2 aligns across 9 bases. Trimming cost V 2 bases and J 6 bases; bases outside gene matches: 4. This CDR3 is 15 amino acids long.

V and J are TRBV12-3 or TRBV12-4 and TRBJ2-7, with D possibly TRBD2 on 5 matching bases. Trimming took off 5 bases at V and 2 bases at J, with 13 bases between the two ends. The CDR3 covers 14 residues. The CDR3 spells CASSRTPNAYEQYF. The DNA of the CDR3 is TGTGCCAGCAGTAGGACTCCCAACGCCTACGAGCAGTACTTC.

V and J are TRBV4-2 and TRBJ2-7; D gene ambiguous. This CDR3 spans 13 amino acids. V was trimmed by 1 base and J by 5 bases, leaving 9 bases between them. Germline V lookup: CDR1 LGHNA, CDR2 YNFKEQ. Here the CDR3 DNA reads TGTGCCAGCAGCCAAGGTCAGATTAACGAGCAGTACTTC. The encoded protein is CASSQGQINEQYF.

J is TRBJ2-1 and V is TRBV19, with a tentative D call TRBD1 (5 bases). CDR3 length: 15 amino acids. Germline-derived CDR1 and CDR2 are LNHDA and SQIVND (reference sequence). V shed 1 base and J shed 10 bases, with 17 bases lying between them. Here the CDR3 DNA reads TGTGCCAGTAGTATAGCCCCTGACGACAGCCAGGAGCAGTTCTTC. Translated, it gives CASSIAPDDSQEQFF.

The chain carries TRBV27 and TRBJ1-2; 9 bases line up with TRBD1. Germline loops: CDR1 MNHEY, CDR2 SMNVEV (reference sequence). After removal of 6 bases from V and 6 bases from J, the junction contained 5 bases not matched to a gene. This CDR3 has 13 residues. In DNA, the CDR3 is TGTGCCAGCAGCCCGGGACAGGGCAATGGCTACACCTTC. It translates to CASSPGQGNGYTF.

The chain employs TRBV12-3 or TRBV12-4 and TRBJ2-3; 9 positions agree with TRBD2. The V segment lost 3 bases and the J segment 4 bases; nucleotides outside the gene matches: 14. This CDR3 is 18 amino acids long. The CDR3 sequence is CASSFSPSRGGRADTQYF. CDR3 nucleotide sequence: TGTGCCAGCAGTTTCAGCCCCTCGCGGGGCGGGAGGGCAGATACGCAGTATTTT.

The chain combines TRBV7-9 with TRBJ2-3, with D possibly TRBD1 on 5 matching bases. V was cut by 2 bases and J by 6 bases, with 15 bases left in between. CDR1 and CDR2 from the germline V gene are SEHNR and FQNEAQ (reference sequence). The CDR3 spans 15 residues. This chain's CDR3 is CASSLRNRSIDTQYF. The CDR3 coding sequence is TGTGCCAGCAGCTTAAGAAACAGGTCGATCGATACGCAGTATTTT.